The 5 T cell receptor beta chains below were found in one sample sequenced in a study of cytomegalovirus exposure and HLA in healthy donors. Profiling relied on immunoSEQ multiplex PCR, and the TCRdb table lists in-frame clones only, not all of them. The profile shows some 140,000 clones, roughly four fifths of them singletons. Source material: PBMCs. These receptors all come from a man in his thirties or forties in good health and CMV-seropositive.

The genes are TRBV7-9 and TRBJ1-1, with 7 nucleotides matching TRBD1. The CDR3 is 17 amino acids. Looked up from germline, CDR1 is SEHNR and CDR2 is FQNEAQ (reference sequence). V shed 4 bases and J 0 bases; nucleotides not matched to a gene: 11. The CDR3 DNA sequence: TGTGCCAGCAGCTCGACCGGGACAGTTGTTATGAACACTGAAGCTTTCTTT. This gives the protein CASSSTGTVVMNTEAFF.

The chain is built from TRBV12-5 and TRBJ1-1; possible D gene TRBD1, 6 bases. V lost 3 bases and J lost 1, with 21 bases in between. The CDR3 is 18 residues long. Germline assignment: CDR1 LGHNT and CDR2 FRNRAP. CDR3 sequence reads: CASGFLPSGRGKNTEAFF. The CDR3 DNA reads as TGTGCTAGTGGTTTCCTCCCTTCCGGCAGGGGCAAGAACACTGAAGCTTTCTTT.

The chain employs TRBV6-1 and TRBJ1-1; D gene unclear. Germline assignment: CDR1 MNHNS and CDR2 SASEGT. The length of the CDR3 is 11 residues. V lost 6 bases and J lost 5, with 7 bases in between. CDR3 bases: TGTGCCAGCAGAGAGGGAACTGAAGCTTTCTTT. Protein: CASREGTEAFF.

The chain is built from TRBV2 and TRBJ2-7, with 7 bases matching TRBD1. CDR1 is SNHLY and CDR2 is FYNNEI in the germline V gene. After removal of 7 bases from V and 7 bases from J, the junction contained 10 bases not matched to a gene. The CDR3 runs to 13 residues. CDR3 in amino acids: CASTATGAGEQYF. DNA of the CDR3: TGTGCCAGCACAGCTACAGGGGCCGGGGAGCAGTACTTC. Full variable domain (remainder filled in from reference TRBV2 and TRBJ2-7): EPEVTQTPSHQVTQMGQEVILRCVPISNHLYFYWYRQILGQKVEFLVSFYNNEISEKSEIFDDQFSVERPDGSNFTLKIRSTKLEDSAMYFCASTATGAGEQYFGPGTRLTVT.

The chain is built from TRBV29-1 and TRBJ1-1; D is perhaps TRBD1 (6 bases). This CDR3 contains 14 residues. V lost 6 bases and J lost 7, with 21 bases in between. Germline lookup yields CDR1 SQVTM and CDR2 ANQGSEA. CDR3 DNA: TGCAGCGTGGGGGGGGCTACGGTGGGGCTTGAAGCTTTCTTT. It yields the protein CSVGGATVGLEAFF. Full variable domain (outside the CDR3, taken from reference TRBV29-1 and TRBJ1-1): SAVISQKPSRDICQRGTSLTIQCQVDSQVTMMFWYRQQPGQSLTLIATANQGSEATYESGFVIDKFPISRPNLTFSTLTVSNMSPEDSSIYLCSVGGATVGLEAFFGQGTRLTVV.